The clone carrying this TCR beta chain was picked up one time. These data come from a study of blood T cell repertoires in COVID-19. Original handling: Amplification with reference gene primers provided the estimates of nucleated cell counts. Using immunoSEQ multiplex PCR, the repertoire was profiled, and TCRdb retains in-frame clones only, with some absent. V and J calls and clone size are as listed in that table; D and trimming were resolved from the DNA. The table records 78,000 or so clones, around 83% of them present only once. Germline assignment: CDR1 MNHEY and CDR2 SVGAGI. V lost 6 bases to trimming and J lost 2 bases, with 13 bases between them. There are 14 residues in the CDR3.

The receptor was isolated from a woman aged 60-75 years with acute or convalescent COVID-19. V usage is TRBV6-5 and J usage is TRBJ1-1; no clear D. Sequencing was done on a sample of peripheral blood. Here the CDR3 reads CASSPWAGNTEAFF. CDR3 DNA sequence: TGTGCCAGCAGCCCCTGGGCGGGAAACACTGAAGCTTTCTTT.